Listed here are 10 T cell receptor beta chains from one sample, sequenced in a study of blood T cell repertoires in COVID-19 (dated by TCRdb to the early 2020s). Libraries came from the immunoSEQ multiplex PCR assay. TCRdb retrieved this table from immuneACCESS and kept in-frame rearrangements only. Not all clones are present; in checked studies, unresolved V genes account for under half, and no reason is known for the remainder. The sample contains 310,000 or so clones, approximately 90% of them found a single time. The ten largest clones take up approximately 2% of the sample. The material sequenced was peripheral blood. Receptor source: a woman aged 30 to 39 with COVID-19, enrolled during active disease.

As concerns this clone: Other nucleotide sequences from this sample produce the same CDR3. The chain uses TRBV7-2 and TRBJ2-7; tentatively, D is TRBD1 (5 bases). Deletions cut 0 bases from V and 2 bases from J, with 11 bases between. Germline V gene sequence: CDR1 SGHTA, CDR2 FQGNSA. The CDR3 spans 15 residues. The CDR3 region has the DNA TGTGCCAGCAGCTTAGCGGCCCAGGGCCCCTACGAGCAGTACTTC. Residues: CASSLAAQGPYEQYF.

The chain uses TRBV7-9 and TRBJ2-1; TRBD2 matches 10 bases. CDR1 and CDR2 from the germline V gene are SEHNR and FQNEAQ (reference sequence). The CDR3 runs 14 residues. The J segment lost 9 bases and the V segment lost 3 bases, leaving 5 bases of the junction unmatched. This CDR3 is CASSFTSGKGEQFF. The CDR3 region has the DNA TGTGCCAGCAGCTTTACTAGCGGGAAGGGTGAGCAGTTCTTC. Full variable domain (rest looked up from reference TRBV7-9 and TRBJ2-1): DTGVSQNPRHKITKRGQNVTFRCDPISEHNRLYWYRQTLGQGPEFLTYFQNEAQLEKSRLLSDRFSAERPKGSFSTLEIQRTEQGDSAMYLCASSFTSGKGEQFFGPGTRLTVL.

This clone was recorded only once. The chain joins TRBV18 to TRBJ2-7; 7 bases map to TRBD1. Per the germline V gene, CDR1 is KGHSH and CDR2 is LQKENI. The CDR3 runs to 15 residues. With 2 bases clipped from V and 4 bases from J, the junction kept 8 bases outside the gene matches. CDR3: CASSPFRDSFYEQYF. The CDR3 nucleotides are TGTGCCAGCTCACCATTCCGGGACAGCTTTTACGAGCAGTACTTC.

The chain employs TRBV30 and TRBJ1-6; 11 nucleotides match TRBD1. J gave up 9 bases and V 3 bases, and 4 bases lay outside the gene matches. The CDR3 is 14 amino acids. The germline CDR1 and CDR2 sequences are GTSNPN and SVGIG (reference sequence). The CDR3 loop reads CAWRTGQGASPLHF. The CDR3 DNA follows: TGTGCCTGGAGAACCGGACAGGGGGCTTCACCCCTCCACTTT.

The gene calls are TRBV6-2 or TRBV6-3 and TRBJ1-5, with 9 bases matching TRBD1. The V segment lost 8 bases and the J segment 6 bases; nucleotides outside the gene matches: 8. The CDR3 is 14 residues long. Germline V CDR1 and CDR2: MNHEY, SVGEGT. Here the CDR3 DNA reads TGTGCCAGCGGCCTCGACAGGGGGGGTCAGCCCCAGCATTTT. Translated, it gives CASGLDRGGQPQHF.

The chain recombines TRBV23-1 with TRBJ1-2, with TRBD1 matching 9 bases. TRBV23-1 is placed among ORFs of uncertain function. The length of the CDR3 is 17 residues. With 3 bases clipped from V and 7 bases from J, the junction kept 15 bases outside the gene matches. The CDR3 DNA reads TGCGCCAGCAGTCATCCCGAATCCGACAGGGGGTGGGTTGGCTACACCTTC. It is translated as CASSHPESDRGWVGYTF.

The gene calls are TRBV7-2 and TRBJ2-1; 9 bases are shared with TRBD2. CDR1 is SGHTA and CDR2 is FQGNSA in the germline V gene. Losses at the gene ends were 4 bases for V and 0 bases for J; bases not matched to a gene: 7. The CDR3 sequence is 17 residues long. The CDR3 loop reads CASSSTPTSGSYNEQFF. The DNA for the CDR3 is TGTGCCAGCAGCTCTACTCCGACTAGCGGCTCCTACAATGAGCAGTTCTTC.

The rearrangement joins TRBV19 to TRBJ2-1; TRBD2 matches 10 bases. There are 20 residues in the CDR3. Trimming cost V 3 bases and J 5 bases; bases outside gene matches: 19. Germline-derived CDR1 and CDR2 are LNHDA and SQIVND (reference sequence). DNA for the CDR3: TGTGCCAGTAGTATTTATAGCCGACTAGCGGGCTCATTTCCCCACAATGAGCAGTTCTTC. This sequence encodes CASSIYSRLAGSFPHNEQFF.

This chain's CDR3 is CASSKGGSGNTIYF. CDR3 nucleotide sequence: TGCGCCAGCAGTAAAGGGGGATCTGGAAACACCATATATTTT. The rearrangement joins TRBV10-1 to TRBJ1-3; D perhaps matches TRBD1 (6 bases). Germline CDR1 reads WNHNN; CDR2 reads SYGVQD (reference sequence). CDR3 size: 14 residues. Trimming took 5 bases from V and 1 from J, leaving 9 bases between them.

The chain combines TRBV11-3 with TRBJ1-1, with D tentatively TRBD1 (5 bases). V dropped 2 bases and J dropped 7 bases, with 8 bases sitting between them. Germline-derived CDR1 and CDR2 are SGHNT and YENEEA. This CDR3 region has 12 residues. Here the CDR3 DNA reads TGTGCCAGCAGCTTATCGCAGGGTGAAGCTTTCTTT. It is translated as CASSLSQGEAFF. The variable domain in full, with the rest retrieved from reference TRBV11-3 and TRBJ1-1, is EAGVVQSPRYKIIEKKQPVAFWCNPISGHNTLYWYLQNLGQGPELLIRYENEEAVDDSQLPKDRFSAERLKGVDSTLKIQPAELGDSAVYLCASSLSQGEAFFGQGTRLTVV.